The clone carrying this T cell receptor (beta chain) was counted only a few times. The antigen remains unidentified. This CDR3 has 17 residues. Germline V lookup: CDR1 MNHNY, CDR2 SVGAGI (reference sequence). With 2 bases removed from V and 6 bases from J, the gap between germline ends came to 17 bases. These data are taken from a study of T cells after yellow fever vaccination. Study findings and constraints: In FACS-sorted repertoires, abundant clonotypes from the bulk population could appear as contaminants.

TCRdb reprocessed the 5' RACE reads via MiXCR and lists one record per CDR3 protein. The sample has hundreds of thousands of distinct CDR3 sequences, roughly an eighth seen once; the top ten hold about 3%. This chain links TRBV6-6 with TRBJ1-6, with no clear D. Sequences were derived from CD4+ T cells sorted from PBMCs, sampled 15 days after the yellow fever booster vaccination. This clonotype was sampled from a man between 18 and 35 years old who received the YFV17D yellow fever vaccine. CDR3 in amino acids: CASSYGGPGRGNSPLHF. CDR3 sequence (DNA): TGTGCCAGCAGTTACGGAGGCCCGGGGAGAGGTAATTCACCCCTCCACTTT.